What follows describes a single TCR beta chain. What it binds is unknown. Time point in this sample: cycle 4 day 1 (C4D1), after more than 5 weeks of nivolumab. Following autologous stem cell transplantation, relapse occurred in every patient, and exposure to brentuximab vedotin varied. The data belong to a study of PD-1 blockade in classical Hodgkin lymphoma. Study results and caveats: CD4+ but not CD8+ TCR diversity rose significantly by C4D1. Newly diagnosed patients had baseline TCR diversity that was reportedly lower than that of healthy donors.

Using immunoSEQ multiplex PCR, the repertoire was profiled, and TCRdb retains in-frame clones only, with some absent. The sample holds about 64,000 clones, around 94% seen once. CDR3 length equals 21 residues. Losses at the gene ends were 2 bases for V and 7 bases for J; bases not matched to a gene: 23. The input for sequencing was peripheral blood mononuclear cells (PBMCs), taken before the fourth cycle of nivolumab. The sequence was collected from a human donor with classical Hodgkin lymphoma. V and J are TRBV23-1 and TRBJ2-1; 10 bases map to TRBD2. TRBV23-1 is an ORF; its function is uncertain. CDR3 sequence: CASSQATDSRQREGGNNEQFF. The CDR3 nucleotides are TGCGCCAGCAGTCAAGCTACCGACAGCCGCCAGCGGGAGGGCGGTAATAATGAGCAGTTCTTC.